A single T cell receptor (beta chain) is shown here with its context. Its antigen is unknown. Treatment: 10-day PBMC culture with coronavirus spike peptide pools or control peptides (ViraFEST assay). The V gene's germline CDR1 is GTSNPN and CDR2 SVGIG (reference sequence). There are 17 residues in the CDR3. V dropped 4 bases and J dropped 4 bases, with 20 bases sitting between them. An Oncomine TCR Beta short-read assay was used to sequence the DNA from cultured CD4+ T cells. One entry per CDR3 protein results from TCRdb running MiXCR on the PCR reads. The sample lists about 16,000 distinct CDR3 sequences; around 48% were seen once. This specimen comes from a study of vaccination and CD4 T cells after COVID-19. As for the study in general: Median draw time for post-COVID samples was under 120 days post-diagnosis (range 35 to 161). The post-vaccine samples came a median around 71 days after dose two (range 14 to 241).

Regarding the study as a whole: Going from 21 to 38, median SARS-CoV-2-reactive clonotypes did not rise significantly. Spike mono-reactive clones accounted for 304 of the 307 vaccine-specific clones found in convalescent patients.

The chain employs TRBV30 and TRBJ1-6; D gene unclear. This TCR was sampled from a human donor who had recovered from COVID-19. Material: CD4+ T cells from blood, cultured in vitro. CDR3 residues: CAWTGMGRGLYNSPLHF. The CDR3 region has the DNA TGTGCCTGGACGGGTATGGGGAGAGGCCTTTATAATTCACCCCTCCACTTT.